Following are 18 T cell receptor beta chains from one sample sequenced in a study of blood T cell repertoires in COVID-19. Data came from immunoSEQ multiplex PCR; TCRdb stores just in-frame clones and leaves some out. The sample holds about 200,000 clones, roughly 87% seen once. Sequenced: peripheral blood. The receptors were sampled from a man in his forties or fifties with active or convalescent COVID-19.

This sequence joins TRBV28 and TRBJ1-3; 8 bases are shared with TRBD1. The CDR3 loop spans 15 amino acids. Germline V gene sequence: CDR1 MDHEN, CDR2 SYDVKM. Germline trimming cut 6 bases from V and 4 bases from J; bases unmatched to any gene: 8. The CDR3 region is CASSLPRGLGNTIYF. The CDR3 DNA reads as TGTGCCAGCAGCCTACCCAGGGGGCTGGGAAACACCATATATTTT.

J is TRBJ2-1 and V is TRBV7-9; D is ambiguous. Per the germline V gene, CDR1 is SEHNR and CDR2 is FQNEAQ (reference sequence). V was trimmed by 0 bases and J by 6 bases, leaving 3 bases between them. CDR3 length: 12 residues. The CDR3 is CASSLASNEQFF. The CDR3 DNA is TGTGCCAGCAGCTTAGCGAGCAATGAGCAGTTCTTC.

The V call is TRBV19, the J call TRBJ1-1; tentatively, D is TRBD1 (6 bases). The V gene lost 6 bases and the J gene lost 6 bases, with 11 bases spanning the gap. Germline assignment: CDR1 LNHDA and CDR2 SQIVND (reference sequence). The CDR3 extends over 12 amino acids. CDR3 DNA sequence: TGTGCCAGTAGACAACAGGGCTCTGAAGCTTTCTTT. It encodes CASRQQGSEAFF.

The V gene is TRBV19, the J gene TRBJ2-5, with TRBD2 as a possible D gene (6 bases). V lost 1 base to trimming and J lost 1 base, with 10 bases between them. Germline loops: CDR1 LNHDA, CDR2 SQIVND (reference sequence). The CDR3 totals 15 residues. CDR3 coding DNA: TGTGCCAGTAGTATAGTGCGGGGCCCCCAAGAGACCCAGTACTTC. It is translated as CASSIVRGPQETQYF.

The chain has TRBV28 and TRBJ1-2; 10 positions agree with TRBD1. The CDR3 runs to 15 residues. The junction had 6 bases not matched to a gene; V was cut back by 4 bases and J by 4 bases. The germline gives CDR1 MDHEN, CDR2 SYDVKM. The CDR3: CASSYSDRGTYGYTF. For the CDR3, the DNA is TGTGCCAGCAGTTATTCGGACAGGGGGACCTATGGCTACACCTTC.

The chain uses TRBV19 and TRBJ1-1; D perhaps matches TRBD1 (6 bases). Trimming took 5 bases from V and 1 from J, leaving 8 bases between them. Germline CDR1 is LNHDA and CDR2 is SQIVND (reference sequence). The CDR3 contains 13 residues. The CDR3 region has the DNA TGTGCCAGTAGTCCCAGGGGGAACACTGAAGCTTTCTTT. This encodes CASSPRGNTEAFF.

The CDR3 is CASSQTGNGYTF. CDR3 DNA: TGTGCCAGCAGCCAGACAGGGAATGGCTACACCTTC. This chain joins TRBV3-1 (or the pseudogene TRBV3-2) and TRBJ1-2, with 7 bases matching TRBD1. The CDR3 totals 12 residues. The germline gives CDR1 LGHDT, CDR2 YNNKEL (reference sequence). With V trimmed by 3 bases and J by 6 bases, 1 base remained unmatched.

Here the CDR3 reads CASSEWGRANTEAFF. CDR3 nucleotides: TGTGCCAGCAGTGAATGGGGGCGGGCGAACACTGAAGCTTTCTTT. The J gene is TRBJ1-1, the V gene TRBV25-1, with D possibly matching TRBD1 (6 bases). Germline CDR1 reads MGHDK; CDR2 reads SYGVNS. Between the trimmed V and J ends, which lost 1 base and 1 base, there was a span of 10 bases. This CDR3 contains 15 residues.

The chain combines TRBV5-4 with TRBJ2-1; 10 positions match TRBD2. Trimming removed 0 bases from V and 7 bases from J; junction bases left unmatched: 13. CDR3 length: 18 residues. In germline, CDR1 is SGHNT, CDR2 YYREEE (reference sequence). CDR3 amino acids: CASSLARWSGGAANEQFF. The CDR3 DNA sequence: TGTGCCAGCAGCTTGGCTCGATGGAGCGGGGGGGCGGCTAATGAGCAGTTCTTC.

In its sample, this clone was seen a few times. The V and J genes are TRBV29-1 and TRBJ1-2, with D unclear. Trimming removed 3 bases from V and 3 bases from J, with 14 bases in between. CDR3 size: 14 residues. Germline values: CDR1 SQVTM, CDR2 ANQGSEA. The CDR3 DNA reads TGCAGCGTTGAGCGACGAGGGATCGACTATGGCTACACCTTC. It encodes CSVERRGIDYGYTF.

The chain combines TRBV7-3 with TRBJ1-1, with no clear D. Germline CDR1 reads SGHTA; CDR2 reads FQGTGA. Trimming took off 2 bases at V and 4 bases at J, with 11 bases between the two ends. The length of the CDR3 is 14 residues. In nucleotides, the CDR3 is TGTGCCAGCAGCTTACGGCAGGCCCCCACTGAAGCTTTCTTT. As protein: CASSLRQAPTEAFF.

V usage is TRBV27 and J usage is TRBJ1-2, with D possibly TRBD1 on 5 matching bases. The CDR3 length is 16 residues. The V and J ends lost 0 bases and 1 base respectively, with 12 bases between them. Germline values: CDR1 MNHEY, CDR2 SMNVEV (reference sequence). The CDR3 DNA reads as TGTGCCAGCAGTTTATCTCCGGGGGGGAATAACTATGGCTACACCTTC. Amino acids: CASSLSPGGNNYGYTF.

For the CDR3, the DNA is TGTGCCAGTAGTATCGGGACAGCCTATAATTCACCCCTCCACTTT. Protein product: CASSIGTAYNSPLHF. The chain couples TRBV19 to TRBJ1-6, with 7 bases identical to TRBD1. Looked up from germline, CDR1 is LNHDA and CDR2 is SQIVND (reference sequence). The CDR3 extends over 15 amino acids. V shed 3 bases and J 2 bases; nucleotides not matched to a gene: 1.

The chain links TRBV5-1 to TRBJ2-5; possibly TRBD2 for D (6 bases). The V gene lost 0 bases and the J gene lost 7 bases, with 22 bases spanning the gap. Germline V gene lookup returns CDR1 SGHRS and CDR2 YFSETQ. This CDR3 spans 17 amino acids. In nucleotides, the CDR3 is TGCGCCAGCAGCTTGGGCCCGGGACTCGGAGGGGTTGGGACCCAGTACTTC. It encodes CASSLGPGLGGVGTQYF.

This clone was seen a few times. Here the CDR3 reads CASRLRDRGPHQPQHF. The CDR3 DNA reads as TGTGCCAGCAGATTGCGGGACAGGGGGCCCCATCAGCCCCAGCATTTT. The rearrangement links TRBV28 to TRBJ1-5; TRBD1 matches 12 bases. V shed 6 bases, J shed 5 bases, and the junction held 8 bases outside the gene matches. The germline CDR1 and CDR2 sequences are MDHEN and SYDVKM. The length of the CDR3 is 16 residues.

The chain has TRBV28 and TRBJ1-1, with D perhaps matching TRBD1 (5 bases). The CDR3 runs to 16 residues. CDR1 is MDHEN and CDR2 is SYDVKM in the germline V gene. V dropped 4 bases and J dropped 0 bases, with 15 bases sitting between them. The CDR3 protein is CASSWEGPSMNTEAFF. The CDR3 DNA sequence: TGTGCCAGCAGTTGGGAGGGGCCAAGTATGAACACTGAAGCTTTCTTT.

The rearrangement links TRBV3-1 (or the pseudogene TRBV3-2) to TRBJ1-3, with D possibly TRBD1 on 6 matching bases. The CDR3 spans 16 residues. The V gene lost 1 base and the J gene lost 1 base, with 11 bases spanning the gap. Germline assignment: CDR1 LGHDT and CDR2 YNNKEL (reference sequence). This chain's CDR3 is CASSQGLGTSGNTIYF. In DNA, the CDR3 is TGTGCCAGCAGCCAAGGACTCGGGACATCTGGAAACACCATATATTTT.

This clone was seen a single time. The chain is built from TRBV7-6 and TRBJ2-5, with TRBD1 identical over 7 bases. Germline CDR1 SGHVS, CDR2 FNYEAQ. The CDR3 contains 13 residues. The J segment lost 2 bases and the V segment lost 6 bases, leaving 3 bases of the junction unmatched. The CDR3 protein is CASRKQGQETQYF. CDR3 DNA: TGTGCCAGCAGGAAACAGGGGCAAGAGACCCAGTACTTC.